This T cell receptor (beta chain) was sequenced for a study of CD8+ T cells in alopecia areata. Study-wide results and caveats: Relative to mice, TCR sharing across patients was less clear, a difference possibly HLA-related. Relative to normal scalp, lesional scalp, especially alopecia totalis/universalis, showed higher clonality.

The CDR3 runs 15 residues. Germline loops: CDR1 PRHDT, CDR2 FYEKMQ (reference sequence). Trimming pared 2 bases from V and 5 bases from J, leaving 14 bases between. RNA was extracted and reverse transcribed into cDNA as the sequencing template. Some clones are missing from TCRdb's copy, which holds only in-frame ones; the method was immunoSEQ multiplex PCR. The data contain 65,000 to 95,000 clones, just over 50% of them singletons. A note on this clone: Its antigen remains unknown.

The chain is built from TRBV13 and TRBJ2-3; D assignment may be TRBD1 or TRBD2 (5 bases each). The TCR was taken from a human donor with alopecia areata. The sequencing sample was made of NKG2D-high CD8+ T cells sorted from blood. DNA of the CDR3: TGTGCCAGCAGCTTACCGGGGCATTGGGGAGATACGCAGTATTTT. It specifies CASSLPGHWGDTQYF.